Listed here is a single T cell receptor (beta chain). The antigen remains unidentified. This entry comes from a study of T cell responses to AZD1222 COVID-19 vaccine. Study-wide points: After the peak T cell response, and only then, were repertoires sampled. Baseline serostatus was positive in only a handful of AZD1222 recipients. Donors in the cohort were predominantly white British and more often female, and clonal diversity was possibly underestimated.

The protocol was immunoSEQ multiplex PCR, while the TCRdb copy is restricted to in-frame clones and leaves out a portion. Found here are 95,000 to 130,000 clones, 85% to 90% of them singletons; the top ten hold approximately 10%. This CDR3 spans 13 amino acids. Trimming removed 0 bases from V and 9 bases from J, with 9 bases in between. Per germline, CDR1 MNHEY and CDR2 SMNVEV (reference sequence). The receptor comes from an adult in good health. The rearrangement uses TRBV27 and TRBJ1-5; D is possibly TRBD1 (5 bases). The material was peripheral blood, obtained on day 0 of AZD1222 vaccination. The CDR3 here is CASSLSLRGPQHF. CDR3 DNA sequence: TGTGCCAGCAGTTTATCGCTGAGGGGGCCCCAGCATTTT.